Sequencing of this T cell receptor (beta chain) was carried out in a study of blood T cells in healthy people across ages. A sample-barcoded 5' primer and a J-beta primer mix were used in a second PCR of about 7 to 12 cycles. Each CDR3 protein gets one entry after TCRdb re-called the 5' RACE reads with MiXCR. The sample holds about 670,000 distinct CDR3 sequences, approximately 40% seen once. V was clipped by 5 bases and J by 6 bases; unmatched bases: 12. The CDR3 is 15 residues long. Germline CDR1 SGHTA, CDR2 FQGNSA. This sequence originates from a man older than 75 in good health. The V gene is TRBV7-2, the J gene TRBJ2-7; TRBD2 aligns across 8 bases. Source material: blood. CDR3 residues: CASSTNSGVGSEQYF. The CDR3 DNA reads as TGTGCCAGCAGCACCAATAGCGGGGTGGGGTCCGAGCAGTACTTC.